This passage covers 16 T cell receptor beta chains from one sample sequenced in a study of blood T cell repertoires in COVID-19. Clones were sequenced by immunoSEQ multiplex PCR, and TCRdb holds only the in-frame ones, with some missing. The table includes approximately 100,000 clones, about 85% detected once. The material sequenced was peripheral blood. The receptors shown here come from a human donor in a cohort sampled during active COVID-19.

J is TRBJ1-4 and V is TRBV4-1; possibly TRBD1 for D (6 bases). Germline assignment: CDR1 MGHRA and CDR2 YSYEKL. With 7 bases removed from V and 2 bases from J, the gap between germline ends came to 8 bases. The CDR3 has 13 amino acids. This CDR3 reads CASNRATNEKLFF. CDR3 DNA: TGCGCCAGCAACAGGGCGACTAATGAAAAACTGTTTTTT.

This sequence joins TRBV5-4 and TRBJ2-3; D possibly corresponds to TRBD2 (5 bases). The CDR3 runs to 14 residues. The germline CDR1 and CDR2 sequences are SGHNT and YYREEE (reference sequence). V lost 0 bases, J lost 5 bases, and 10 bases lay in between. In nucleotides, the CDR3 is TGTGCCAGCAGCTTGGGCGGGTCCGGAGATACGCAGTATTTT. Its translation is CASSLGGSGDTQYF.

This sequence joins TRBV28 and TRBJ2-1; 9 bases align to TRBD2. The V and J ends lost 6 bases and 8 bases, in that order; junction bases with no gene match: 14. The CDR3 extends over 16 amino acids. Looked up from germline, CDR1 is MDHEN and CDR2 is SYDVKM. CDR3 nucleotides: TGTGCCAGCAGCTCCCCCGCTAGCGGGATTTTGGATGAGCAGTTCTTC. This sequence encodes CASSSPASGILDEQFF.

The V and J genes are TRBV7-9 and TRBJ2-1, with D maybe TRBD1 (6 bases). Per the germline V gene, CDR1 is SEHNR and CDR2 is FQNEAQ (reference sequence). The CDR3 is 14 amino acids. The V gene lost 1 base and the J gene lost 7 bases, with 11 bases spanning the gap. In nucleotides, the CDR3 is TGTGCCAGCAGCTTAGGCGGCCAGGGGAATGAGCAGTTCTTC. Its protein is CASSLGGQGNEQFF.

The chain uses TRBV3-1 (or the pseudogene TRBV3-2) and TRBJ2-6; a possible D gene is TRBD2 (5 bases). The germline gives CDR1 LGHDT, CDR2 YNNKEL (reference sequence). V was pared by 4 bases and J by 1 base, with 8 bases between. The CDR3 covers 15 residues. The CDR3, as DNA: TGTGCCAGCAGCCCACGGGGATCTGGGGCCAACGTCCTGACTTTC. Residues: CASSPRGSGANVLTF.

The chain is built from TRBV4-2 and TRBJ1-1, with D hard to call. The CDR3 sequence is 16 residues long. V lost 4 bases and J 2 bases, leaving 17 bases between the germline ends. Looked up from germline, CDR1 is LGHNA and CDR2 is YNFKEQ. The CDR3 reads CASSRTPERANTEAFF. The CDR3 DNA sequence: TGTGCCAGCAGCCGTACGCCGGAGAGGGCCAACACTGAAGCTTTCTTT.

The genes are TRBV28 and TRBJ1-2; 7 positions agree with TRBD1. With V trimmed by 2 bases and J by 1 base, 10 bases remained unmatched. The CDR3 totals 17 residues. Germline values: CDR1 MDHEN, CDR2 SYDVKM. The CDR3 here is CASSLNDGDRLNYGYTF. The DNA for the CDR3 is TGTGCCAGCAGTTTAAACGATGGGGACAGACTTAACTATGGCTACACCTTC.

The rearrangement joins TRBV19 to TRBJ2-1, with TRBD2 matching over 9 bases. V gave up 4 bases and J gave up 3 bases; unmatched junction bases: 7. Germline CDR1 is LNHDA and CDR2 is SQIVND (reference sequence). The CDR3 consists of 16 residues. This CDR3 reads CASSTPSGGLYNEQFF. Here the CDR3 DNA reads TGTGCCAGTAGTACCCCCAGCGGGGGGCTCTACAATGAGCAGTTCTTC.

The CDR3 DNA reads TGTGCCAGCAGCTCCCATCGGGGGGCTAGCGGTTACAATGAGCAGTTCTTC. Translated, it gives CASSSHRGASGYNEQFF. The V call is TRBV7-2, the J call TRBJ2-1, with a possible D match to TRBD2 (7 bases). V was cut by 4 bases and J by 4 bases, with 20 bases left in between. Germline V gives CDR1 SGHTA, CDR2 FQGNSA. This CDR3 spans 17 amino acids.

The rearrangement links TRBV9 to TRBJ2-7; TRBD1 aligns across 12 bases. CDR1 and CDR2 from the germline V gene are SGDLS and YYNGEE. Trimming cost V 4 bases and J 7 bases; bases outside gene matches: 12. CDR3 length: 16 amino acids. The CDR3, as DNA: TGTGCCAGCAGCCCTCATGAGGGACAGGGGGCATGGGAGCAGTACTTC. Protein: CASSPHEGQGAWEQYF. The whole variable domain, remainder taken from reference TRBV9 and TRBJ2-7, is DSGVTQTPKHLITATGQRVTLRCSPRSGDLSVYWYQQSLDQGLQFLIQYYNGEERAKGNILERFSAQQFPDLHSELNLSSLELGDSALYFCASSPHEGQGAWEQYFGPGTRLTVT.

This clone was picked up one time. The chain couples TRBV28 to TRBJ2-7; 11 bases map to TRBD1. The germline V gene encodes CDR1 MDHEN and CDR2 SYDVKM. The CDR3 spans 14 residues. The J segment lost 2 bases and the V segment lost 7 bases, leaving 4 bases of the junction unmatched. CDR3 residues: CASNPGQGAYEQYF. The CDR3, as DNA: TGTGCCAGCAACCCGGGACAGGGGGCCTACGAGCAGTACTTC.

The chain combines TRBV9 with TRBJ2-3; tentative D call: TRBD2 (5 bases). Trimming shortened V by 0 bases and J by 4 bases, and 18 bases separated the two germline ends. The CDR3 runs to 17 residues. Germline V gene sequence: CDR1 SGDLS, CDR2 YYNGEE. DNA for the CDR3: TGTGCCAGCAGCGTAGCCCAGCCGGGGATGGGCGCAGATACGCAGTATTTT. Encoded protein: CASSVAQPGMGADTQYF.

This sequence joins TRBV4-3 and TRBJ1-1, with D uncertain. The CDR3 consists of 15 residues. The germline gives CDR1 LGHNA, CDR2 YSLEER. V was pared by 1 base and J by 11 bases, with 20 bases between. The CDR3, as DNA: TGCGCCAGCAGCCAAGGTGGATCGGACCGGCGGAGGGCTTTCTTT. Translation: CASSQGGSDRRRAFF.

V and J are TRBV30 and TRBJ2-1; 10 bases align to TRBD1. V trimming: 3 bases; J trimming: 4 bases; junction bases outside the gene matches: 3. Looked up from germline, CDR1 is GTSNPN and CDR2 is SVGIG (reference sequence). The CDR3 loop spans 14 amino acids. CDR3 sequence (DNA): TGTGCCTGGAGCCGGGACAGGGGTTACAATGAGCAGTTCTTC. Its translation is CAWSRDRGYNEQFF.

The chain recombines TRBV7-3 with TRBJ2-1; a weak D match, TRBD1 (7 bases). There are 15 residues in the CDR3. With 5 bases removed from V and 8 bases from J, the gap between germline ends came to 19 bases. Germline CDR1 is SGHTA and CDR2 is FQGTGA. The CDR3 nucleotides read TGTGCCAGCAGCCTCCGGACAGGAGCGGGCGATGAGCAGTTCTTC. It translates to CASSLRTGAGDEQFF. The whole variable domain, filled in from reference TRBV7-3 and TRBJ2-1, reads GAGVSQTPSNKVTEKGKYVELRCDPISGHTALYWYRQSLGQGPEFLIYFQGTGAADDSGLPNDRFFAVRPEGSVSTLKIQRTERGDSAVYLCASSLRTGAGDEQFFGPGTRLTVL.

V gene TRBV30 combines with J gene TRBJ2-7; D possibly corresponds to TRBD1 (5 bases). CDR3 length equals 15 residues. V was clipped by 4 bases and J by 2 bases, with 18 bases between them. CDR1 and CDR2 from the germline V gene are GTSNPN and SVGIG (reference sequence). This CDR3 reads CAWIPLGELTYEQYF. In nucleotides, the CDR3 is TGTGCCTGGATCCCTCTAGGGGAACTAACCTACGAGCAGTACTTC.